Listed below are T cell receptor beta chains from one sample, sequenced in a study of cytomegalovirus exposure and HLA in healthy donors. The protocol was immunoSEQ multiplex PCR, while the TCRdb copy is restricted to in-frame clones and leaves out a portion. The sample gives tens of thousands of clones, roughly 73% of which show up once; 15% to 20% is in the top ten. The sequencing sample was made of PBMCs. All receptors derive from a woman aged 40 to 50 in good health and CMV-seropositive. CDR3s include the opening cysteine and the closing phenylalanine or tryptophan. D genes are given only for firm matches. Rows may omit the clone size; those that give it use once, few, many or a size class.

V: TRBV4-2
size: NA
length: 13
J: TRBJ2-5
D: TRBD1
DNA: TGTGCCAGCAGCCAGGACAGGATGTCAGTCCAGTACTTC
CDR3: CASSQDRMSVQYF

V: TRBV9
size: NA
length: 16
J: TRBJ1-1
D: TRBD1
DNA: TGTGCCAGCAGCGTAGGCGGGGACAGGGCTTTAACTGAAGCTTTCTTT
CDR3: CASSVGGDRALTEAFF

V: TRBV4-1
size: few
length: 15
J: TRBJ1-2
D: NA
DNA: TGCGCCAGCAGCCAGGAACCGGGTTACAACTATGGCTACACCTTC
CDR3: CASSQEPGYNYGYTF

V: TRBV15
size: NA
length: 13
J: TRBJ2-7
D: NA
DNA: TGTGCCACCAGCAGAGATCGGGGTCGGGAGCAGTACTTC
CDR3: CATSRDRGREQYF

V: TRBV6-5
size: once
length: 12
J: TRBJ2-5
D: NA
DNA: TGTGCCAGCAAGGAGGGGAGAGAGACCCAGTACTTC
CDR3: CASKEGRETQYF

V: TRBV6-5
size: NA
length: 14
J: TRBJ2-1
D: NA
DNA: TGTGCCAGCAGTCTATCACCGGATCGGGATGAGCAGTTCTTC
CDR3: CASSLSPDRDEQFF

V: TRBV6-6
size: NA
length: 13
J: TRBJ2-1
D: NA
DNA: TGTGCCAGCAGTTATTCCCAATACAATGAGCAGTTCTTC
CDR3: CASSYSQYNEQFF

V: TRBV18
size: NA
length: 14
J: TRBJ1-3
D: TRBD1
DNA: TGTGCCAGCTCACCCAACACAGGGGAAAACACCATATATTTT
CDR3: CASSPNTGENTIYF

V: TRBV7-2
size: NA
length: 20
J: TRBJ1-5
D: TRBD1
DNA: TGTGCCAGCAGCTTAGCGAATAGGCAGGGGGCACCTTATAGCAATCAGCCCCAGCATTTT
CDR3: CASSLANRQGAPYSNQPQHF

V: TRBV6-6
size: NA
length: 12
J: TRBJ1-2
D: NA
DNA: TGTGCCAGCAGTTACTTGGCGGCTGGCTACACCTTC
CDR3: CASSYLAAGYTF

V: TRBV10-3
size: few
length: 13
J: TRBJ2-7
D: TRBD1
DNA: TGTGCCATCAGCGGGGGACAGGCTGACGAGCAGTACTTC
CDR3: CAISGGQADEQYF

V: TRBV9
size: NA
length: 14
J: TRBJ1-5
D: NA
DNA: TGTGCCAGCAGCGTAGACTATAGCAATCAGCCCCAGCATTTT
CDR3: CASSVDYSNQPQHF

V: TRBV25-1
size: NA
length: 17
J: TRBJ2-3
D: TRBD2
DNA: TGTGCCAGCAGTGAATATAGGGCTAGCGGGGGCACAGATACGCAGTATTTT
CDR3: CASSEYRASGGTDTQYF

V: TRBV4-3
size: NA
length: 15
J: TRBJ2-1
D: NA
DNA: TGCGCCAGCAGGCCCTCCGCGGGGCTGTACAATGAGCAGTTCTTC
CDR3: CASRPSAGLYNEQFF

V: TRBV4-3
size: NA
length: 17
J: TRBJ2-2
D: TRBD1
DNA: TGCGCCAGCAGCCAAGGCACAGGGGCGGTAGACACCGGGGAGCTGTTTTTT
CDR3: CASSQGTGAVDTGELFF

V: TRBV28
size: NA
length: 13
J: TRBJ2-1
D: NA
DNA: TGTGCCAGCAGTTTCGGCGGGCACAATGAGCAGTTCTTC
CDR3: CASSFGGHNEQFF

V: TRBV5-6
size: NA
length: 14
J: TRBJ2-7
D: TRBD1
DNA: TGTGCCAGCAGCCACCGACAGGGGAACTACGAGCAGTACTTC
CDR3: CASSHRQGNYEQYF

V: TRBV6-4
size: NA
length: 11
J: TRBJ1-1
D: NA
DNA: TGTGCCGCGGGGAGGAACACTGAAGCTTTCTTT
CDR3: CAAGRNTEAFF

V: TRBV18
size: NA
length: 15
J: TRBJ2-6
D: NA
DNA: TGTGCCAGCTCACCACCCAATTCTGGGGCCAACGTCCTGACTTTC
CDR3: CASSPPNSGANVLTF

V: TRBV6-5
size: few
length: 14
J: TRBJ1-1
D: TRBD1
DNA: TGTGCCACCAGTGGGACAGGCGGCGGCACTGAAGCTTTCTTT
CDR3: CATSGTGGGTEAFF

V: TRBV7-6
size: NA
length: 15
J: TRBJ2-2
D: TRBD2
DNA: TGTGCCAGCAGCCCCCAAGCGGGGGGTGGCGGGGAGCTGTTTTTT
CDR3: CASSPQAGGGGELFF

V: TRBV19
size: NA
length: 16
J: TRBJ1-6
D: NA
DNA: TGTGCCAGTAGCCATAAAGGGCAGGGGCGCCTCAGGGCCCTCCACTTT
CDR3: CASSHKGQGRLRALHF

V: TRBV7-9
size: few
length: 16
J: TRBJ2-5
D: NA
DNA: TGTGCCAGCAGCTTAGCCGGAGGGGGACAGCAAGAGACCCAGTACTTC
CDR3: CASSLAGGGQQETQYF

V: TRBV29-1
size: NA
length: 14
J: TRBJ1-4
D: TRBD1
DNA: TGCAGCGTTCATACAGGGGGGTCGAATGAAAAACTGTTTTTT
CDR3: CSVHTGGSNEKLFF

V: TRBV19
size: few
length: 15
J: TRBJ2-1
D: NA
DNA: TGTGCCAGTCGGGGGACCTTTGGCTCCTACAATGAGCAGTTCTTC
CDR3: CASRGTFGSYNEQFF

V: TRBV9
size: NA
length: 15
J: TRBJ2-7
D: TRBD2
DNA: TGTGCCAGCAGCGTAGAGGCTAGCGGGGCCTACGAGCAGTACTTC
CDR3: CASSVEASGAYEQYF

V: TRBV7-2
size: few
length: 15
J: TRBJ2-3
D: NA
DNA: TGTGCCAGCAGCTTAGATTCGGGAGCCATCAATACGCAGTATTTT
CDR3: CASSLDSGAINTQYF